This T cell receptor (beta chain) was retrieved from a study of blood T cell repertoires in COVID-19. About the research overall: The origin of the acute and convalescent COVID-19 samples was the United States, Italy and Spain. The analysed material was cDNA or gDNA that came from T cells, B-cell-depleted T cells, or PBMCs.

Original analysis: Estimated nucleated cell counts came from reference gene primer amplification. Some clones are missing from TCRdb's copy, which holds only in-frame ones; the method was immunoSEQ multiplex PCR. That table supplies the V and J calls and clone size; D and trimming were determined from the DNA. Among 150,000 to 170,000 clones listed, around three quarters were seen once. The clonotype originates from a man older than 75 with acute or convalescent COVID-19. Sequenced: peripheral blood.

The CDR3 bases are TGTGCCAGCAGCCCCAGACAGGGGACGGCCTATGGCTACACCTTC. Amino acids: CASSPRQGTAYGYTF. The gene calls are TRBV3-1 (or the pseudogene TRBV3-2) and TRBJ1-2; 8 bases are shared with TRBD1. Germline CDR1 and CDR2: LGHDT and YNNKEL (reference sequence). J lost 4 bases, V lost 4 bases, and 8 bases had no gene match. The CDR3 covers 15 residues.